The sequence of this T cell receptor beta chain was determined in a study of CD8 T cells in Susac syndrome. Random hexamers primed reverse transcription of about 0.5 to 1 ug RNA. TCRdb reanalysed the immunoSEQ multiplex PCR reads using MiXCR and keeps one entry per CDR3 protein. Among 200,000 to 250,000 distinct CDR3 sequences listed, about 94% were seen once. In germline, CDR1 is PRHDT, CDR2 FYEKMQ (reference sequence). V was pared by 0 bases and J by 7 bases, with 14 bases of the junction left unmatched. CDR3 length: 18 residues. The T cells that were sequenced for TCR beta were CD8+ and CD4+ cells from blood. Negative isolation yielded CD4+ and CD8+ T cells, and FACS enriched TEMRA cells.

The sample was CD8+ T cells from PBMCs. This sequence joins TRBV13 and TRBJ2-2; 7 positions agree with TRBD2. The receptor comes from a human donor with multiple sclerosis. This CDR3 is CASSLGRDYRSGDGELFF. The CDR3 DNA is TGTGCCAGCAGCTTAGGCCGGGACTACCGATCGGGAGACGGGGAGCTGTTTTTT.